This T cell receptor beta chain is drawn from a study of T and B cells in COVID-19 patients. Study-wide background: COVID-19 patients gave peripheral blood either during active infection or after recovery. Study conclusions and caveats: CD4+, regulatory T cell, CD8+ and sorted SARS-CoV-2-responsive or tetramer+ T cells were not yet sequenced. At recovery TRB diversity and richness exceeded healthy donors, after highly clonal active COVID-19 repertoires.

BIOMED2 TRB-A/B primer pools were used in multiplex TRB PCR. TCRdb redid the calling of the multiplex PCR reads with MiXCR, one entry per CDR3 protein. The sample holds more than 3,000 distinct CDR3 sequences, roughly a fifth seen once. This clonotype rates as medium-sized. Its antigen is still unknown. From blood, about 240-550 ng of genomic DNA served as TRB template. Per the germline V gene, CDR1 is SGHNT and CDR2 is YYREEE (reference sequence). The V gene lost 0 bases and the J gene lost 13 bases, with 20 bases spanning the gap. This CDR3 is 16 amino acids long. Sequenced: blood. The chain links TRBV5-4 to TRBJ1-6; tentatively, D is TRBD1 (5 bases). This clonotype was sampled from a human donor with active COVID-19. Here the CDR3 reads CASSLDPGRRGSPLHF. The CDR3 DNA reads as TGTGCCAGCAGCTTGGACCCCGGACGAAGGGGTTCTCCCCTCCACTTT.